Included here is one TCR beta chain sequence, with context. Those enrolled in Seattle joined during active infection and were followed longitudinally afterward. V lost 4 bases and J 5 bases, leaving 9 bases between the germline ends. The germline V gene has CDR1 SGHKS and CDR2 YYEKEE (reference sequence). The CDR3 runs to 12 residues. Original analysis: From reference gene primer amplification, estimates of nucleated cell counts were derived. Here immunoSEQ multiplex PCR was the method, and the copy in TCRdb shows in-frame clones only, minus some. V and J calls and clone size are those listed in that table; D and trimming were worked out from the DNA. The sample carries approximately 45,000 clones, around nine tenths recorded once. These data are taken from a study of blood T cell repertoires in COVID-19. Study in general: Spain, Italy and the United States supplied samples that represented acute and convalescent COVID-19.

V and J are TRBV5-5 and TRBJ1-1; D is unresolved. The sample consisted of peripheral blood. The origin of this receptor is a man in his forties or fifties with COVID-19, enrolled during active disease. CDR3 protein: CASSRRETEAFF. The CDR3, as DNA: TGTGCCAGCAGCCGCCGGGAGACTGAAGCTTTCTTT.